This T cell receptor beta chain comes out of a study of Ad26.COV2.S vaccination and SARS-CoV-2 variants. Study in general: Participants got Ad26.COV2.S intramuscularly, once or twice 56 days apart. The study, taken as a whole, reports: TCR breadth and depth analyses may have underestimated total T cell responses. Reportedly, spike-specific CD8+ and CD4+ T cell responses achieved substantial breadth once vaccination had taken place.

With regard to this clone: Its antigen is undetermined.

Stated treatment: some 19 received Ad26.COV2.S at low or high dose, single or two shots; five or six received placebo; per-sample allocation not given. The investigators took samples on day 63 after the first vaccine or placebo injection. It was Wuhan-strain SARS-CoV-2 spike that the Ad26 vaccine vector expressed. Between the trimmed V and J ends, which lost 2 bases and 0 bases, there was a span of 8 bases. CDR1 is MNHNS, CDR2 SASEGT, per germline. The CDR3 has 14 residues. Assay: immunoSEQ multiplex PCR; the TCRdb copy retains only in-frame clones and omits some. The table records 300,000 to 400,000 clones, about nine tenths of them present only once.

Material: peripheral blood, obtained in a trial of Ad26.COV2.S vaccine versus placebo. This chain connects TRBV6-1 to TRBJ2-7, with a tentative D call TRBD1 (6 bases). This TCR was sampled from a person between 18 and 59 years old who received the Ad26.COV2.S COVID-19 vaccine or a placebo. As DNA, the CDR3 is TGTGCCAGCAGTGAAACAGGGACCTCCTACGAGCAGTACTTC. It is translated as CASSETGTSYEQYF.